These 27 T cell receptor beta chains were sequenced from one sample in a study of blood T cells in healthy people across ages. A second PCR, run for roughly 7 to 12 cycles, used a sample-barcoded 5' primer plus a J-beta primer mix. MiXCR, applied by TCRdb to the 5' RACE reads, yields one record per CDR3 protein. Of around 780,000 distinct CDR3 sequences listed, approximately 24% are singletons. The same specimen was also included in a second study, on T cells of mothers and their children.

The specimen sequenced was blood. The receptors stem from a boy younger than 18 in good health.

The chain employs TRBV29-1 and TRBJ2-7; 12 bases are a match to TRBD1. Trimming at V came to 6 bases and at J to 4 bases, leaving 7 bases not matched to a gene. The CDR3 is 14 residues long. Germline values: CDR1 SQVTM, CDR2 ANQGSEA. The CDR3 DNA follows: TGCAGCGTCGGGTGGGGACAGGGGGCATACGAGCAGTACTTC. Its protein product is CSVGWGQGAYEQYF.

The chain carries TRBV6-2 or TRBV6-3 and TRBJ1-2; D is unresolved. The CDR3 is 16 residues long. Looked up from germline, CDR1 is MNHEY and CDR2 is SVGEGT. The germline V and J ends were trimmed by 6 bases and 3 bases, with 20 bases remaining between them. CDR3 nucleotide sequence: TGTGCCAGCAGCTTAATCTACAGAGGACCTCACTATGGCTACACCTTC. Its translation is CASSLIYRGPHYGYTF.

CDR3 residues: CSVEGEGNTEAFF. In nucleotides, the CDR3 is TGCAGCGTTGAGGGGGAGGGGAACACTGAAGCTTTCTTT. J is TRBJ1-1 and V is TRBV29-1; D is possibly TRBD1 (5 bases). The germline gives CDR1 SQVTM, CDR2 ANQGSEA. The CDR3 runs 13 residues. V was pared by 3 bases and J by 1 base, with 9 bases between.

As for this clonotype: A read error is possible here, since a much larger clone lies one base away. This chain joins TRBV7-9 and TRBJ2-5; D possibly uses TRBD1 or TRBD2 (6 bases each). Per the germline V gene, CDR1 is SEHNR and CDR2 is FQNEAQ (reference sequence). The CDR3 has 15 residues. CDR3 bases: TGTGCCAGCAGCTTATTACGGGGGCCGCAAGAGACCCAGTGCTTC. It is translated as CASSLLRGPQETQCF.

The chain links TRBV6-5 to TRBJ2-7, with 9 nucleotides matching TRBD1. CDR3 length equals 14 residues. V lost 6 bases to trimming and J lost 3 bases; unmatched junction nucleotides: 6. Per the germline V gene, CDR1 is MNHEY and CDR2 is SVGAGI. CDR3 nucleotide sequence: TGTGCCAGCAGCCGGGACAGGGTGGGCTACGAGCAGTACTTC. Its protein is CASSRDRVGYEQYF.

J is TRBJ1-1 and V is TRBV5-1, with a tentative D call TRBD1 (6 bases). Trimming stripped 0 bases from V and 1 base from J, with 10 bases between. The germline V gene encodes CDR1 SGHRS and CDR2 YFSETQ. There are 15 residues in the CDR3. The CDR3 sequence is CASSLEGGQNTEAFF. CDR3 nucleotide sequence: TGCGCCAGCAGCTTGGAGGGGGGGCAGAACACTGAAGCTTTCTTT.

At least ten counts were recorded for this clonotype. One end of the junction varies from germline; a read error may be responsible. The chain recombines TRBV5-1 with TRBJ2-2; TRBD1 aligns across 8 bases. The germline V gene encodes CDR1 SGHRS and CDR2 YFSETQ. The CDR3 is 15 amino acids. The CDR3: CASSLDRANTGELFF. The DNA for the CDR3 is TGTGCCAGCAGCCTGGACAGGGCGAACACCGGGGAGCTGTTTTTT. Full variable domain (outside the CDR3, taken from reference TRBV5-1 and TRBJ2-2): KAGVTQTPRYLIKTRGQQVTLSCSPISGHRSVSWYQQTPGQGLQFLFEYFSETQRNKGNFPGRFSGRQFSNSRSEMNVSTLELGDSALYLCASSLDRANTGELFFGEGSRLTVL.

This clonotype was counted only a few times. The V gene is TRBV6-6, the J gene TRBJ1-4; no reliable D call. Trimming shortened V by 4 bases and J by 8 bases, and 17 bases separated the two germline ends. This CDR3 contains 15 residues. Germline V gene data show CDR1 as MNHNY and CDR2 as SVGAGI (reference sequence). The CDR3 bases are TGTGCCAGCAGTTCCCAGACCCATGTGAGGGAAAAACTGTTTTTT. The encoded protein is CASSSQTHVREKLFF.

The rearrangement uses TRBV12-3 or TRBV12-4 and TRBJ2-7, with D possibly being TRBD1 (6 bases). CDR3 length equals 15 residues. V lost 7 bases and J lost 5, with 21 bases in between. CDR3 DNA sequence: TGTGCCAGCACCCCAACAGGGAACGTCGGGGACGAGCAGTACTTC. Encoded protein: CASTPTGNVGDEQYF.

This clonotype has just a few counts. The J gene is TRBJ1-2, the V gene TRBV3-1; 9 bases align to TRBD1. The length of the CDR3 is 16 residues. Germline V gene sequence: CDR1 LGHDT, CDR2 YNNKEL (reference sequence). Trimming cost V 0 bases and J 8 bases; bases outside gene matches: 10. The CDR3 DNA is TGTGCCAGCAGCCAAGATTGGGACAGGGATCATAGCGGCTACACCTTC. Protein product: CASSQDWDRDHSGYTF.

The chain couples TRBV21-1 to TRBJ2-5; the table's D call of TRBD1 was not tested on the DNA. The tail of the sequence fits TRBJ2-7 better, so the J call may be wrong. TRBV21-1 corresponds to a pseudogene. The CDR3 sequence is 20 residues long. The CDR3 bases are TGTGCCAGCAGCAAAAAAGGGGACAGGGGCGCTCTTACCATTACCTACGAGCAGTACTTC. It yields the protein CASSKKGDRGALTITYEQYF.

The chain employs TRBV28 and TRBJ2-5, with a tentative D call TRBD1 (6 bases). TRBJ2-1 explains the end of the DNA better; the J call may be wrong. This CDR3 region has 16 residues. CDR1 and CDR2 (germline): MDHEN, SYDVKM. The CDR3 reads CASSPPTGIPTREQFF. CDR3 DNA sequence: TGTGCCAGCAGTCCCCCCACAGGGATCCCTACAAGAGAGCAGTTCTTC.

This clonotype appeared many times. Sequence at one end of the junction differs from germline and may be a read error. This rearrangement joins TRBV5-1 to TRBJ2-7, with unresolved D. The CDR3 is 13 amino acids. The V gene's germline CDR1 is SGHRS and CDR2 YFSETQ. CDR3 bases: TGTGCCAGCAGCTTAGGGTCCCCCTACGAGCAGTACTTC. It translates to CASSLGSPYEQYF.

The chain combines TRBV5-1 with TRBJ2-5; D perhaps matches TRBD1 (6 bases). In germline, CDR1 is SGHRS, CDR2 YFSETQ. Trimming shortened V by 4 bases and J by 2 bases, and 15 bases separated the two germline ends. The CDR3 has 15 residues. CDR3 coding DNA: TGCGCCAGCAGCCAAACATCAGGGACACAAGAGACCCAGTACTTC. It is translated as CASSQTSGTQETQYF.

This clonotype came up a few times. The chain employs TRBV4-1 and TRBJ2-5; TRBD2 aligns across 13 bases. CDR1 MGHRA and CDR2 YSYEKL come from the germline V gene. With 4 bases clipped from V and 2 bases from J, the junction kept 10 bases outside the gene matches. The CDR3 runs 18 residues. The CDR3 coding sequence is TGCGCCAGCAGCCCCCGACTAGCGGGGGGACTATCGCAAGAGACCCAGTACTTC. Translation: CASSPRLAGGLSQETQYF.

In this sample, this clonotype turned up a few times. V usage is TRBV5-5 and J usage is TRBJ2-5; D gene ambiguous. The germline gives CDR1 SGHKS, CDR2 YYEKEE (reference sequence). The CDR3 length is 11 residues. Between the trimmed V and J ends, which lost 7 bases and 7 bases, there was a span of 11 bases. Written as DNA, the CDR3 is TGTGCCAGCGAGTCCTCGAGGACCCAGTACTTC. Its translation is CASESSRTQYF.

The rearrangement links TRBV7-2 to TRBJ2-1; 11 nucleotides agree with TRBD2. The V gene end was trimmed by 6 bases and the J gene end by 3 bases; junction bases not matched to a gene: 1. Per germline, CDR1 SGHTA and CDR2 FQGNSA. The CDR3 is 14 amino acids. CDR3 bases: TGTGCCAGCAGACTAGCGGGGGTCTACAATGAGCAGTTCTTC. Translation: CASRLAGVYNEQFF.

V is TRBV27 and J is TRBJ2-5, with 7 bases aligning to TRBD2. The J call could be wrong; TRBJ2-7 is a better fit for the DNA end. Germline V CDR1 and CDR2: MNHEY, SMNVEV (reference sequence). This CDR3 is built from 13 residues. The CDR3 bases are TGTGCCTCAAAAGGGAGGACTAGAGACGAGCAGTACTTC. Protein product: CASKGRTRDEQYF.

The V gene is TRBV29-1, the J gene TRBJ2-3; 10 nucleotides match TRBD1. CDR3 length: 14 amino acids. The ends lost 7 bases at V and 4 bases at J; junction bases unmatched: 8. Germline V lookup: CDR1 SQVTM, CDR2 ANQGSEA. The CDR3 DNA follows: TGCAGCGGCCAATACGGACAGGGGGCAGATACGCAGTATTTT. It is translated as CSGQYGQGADTQYF.

The J gene is TRBJ2-7, the V gene TRBV11-2; D may be TRBD1 (5 bases). V lost 0 bases, J lost 0 bases, and 9 bases lay in between. CDR1 is SGHAT and CDR2 is FQNNGV in the germline V gene. The length of the CDR3 is 15 residues. The CDR3 sequence is CASSLDWGSSYEQYF. DNA for the CDR3: TGTGCCAGCAGCTTAGATTGGGGCAGCTCCTACGAGCAGTACTTC.

The CDR3 DNA reads as TGCGCCAGGCCTCGGGAGACCGGGGAGCTGTTTTTT. Translated: CARPRETGELFF. This rearrangement joins TRBV4-1 to TRBJ2-2, with D maybe TRBD2 (6 bases). The CDR3 runs 12 residues. V dropped 9 bases and J dropped 5 bases, with 10 bases sitting between them. The germline V gene encodes CDR1 MGHRA and CDR2 YSYEKL.

This clonotype was seen only a few times. This chain links TRBV6-5 with TRBJ2-5; D tentatively reads TRBD1 or TRBD2 (5 bases each). V lost 0 bases and J 5 bases, leaving 16 bases between the germline ends. The CDR3 has 16 amino acids. Germline CDR1 is MNHEY and CDR2 is SVGAGI. The CDR3 spells CASSYSRQGRGETQYF. CDR3 nucleotide sequence: TGTGCCAGCAGTTACTCGCGGCAGGGCCGAGGGGAGACCCAGTACTTC.

This chain joins TRBV15 and TRBJ2-4, with 7 bases fitting TRBD1. V shed 0 bases, J shed 12 bases, and the junction held 11 bases outside the gene matches. Per the germline V gene, CDR1 is LNHNV and CDR2 is YYDKDF (reference sequence). CDR3 length equals 15 residues. The CDR3 here is CATSRDTNRGGNQYF. CDR3 sequence (DNA): TGTGCCACCAGCAGAGATACCAACAGGGGTGGGAATCAGTACTTC.

This clonotype came up a few times. J is TRBJ1-1 and V is TRBV4-1; 7 bases align to TRBD1. The V gene end was trimmed by 4 bases and the J gene end by 11 bases; junction bases not matched to a gene: 10. Germline lookup yields CDR1 MGHRA and CDR2 YSYEKL. The CDR3 sequence is 13 residues long. In nucleotides, the CDR3 is TGCGCCAGCAGCCTGGAAACAGGGGACAGTGCTTTCTTT. Protein: CASSLETGDSAFF.

Only a few counts were recorded for this clonotype. V is TRBV20-1 and J is TRBJ2-5; 10 nucleotides agree with TRBD1. Germline V gene data show CDR1 as DFQATT and CDR2 as SNEGSKA (reference sequence). Trimming cost V 2 bases and J 7 bases; bases outside gene matches: 10. The CDR3 totals 15 residues. The CDR3 nucleotides read TGCAGTGCTAGACAGGACAGGGGGTGGGGCGGGACCCAGTACTTC. Translated, it gives CSARQDRGWGGTQYF.

This clonotype was recorded a few times. The V and J genes are TRBV15 and TRBJ2-3; D ambiguous. Germline CDR1 and CDR2: LNHNV and YYDKDF (reference sequence). V was cut by 1 base and J by 4 bases, with 3 bases left in between. This CDR3 has 12 residues. CDR3 DNA: TGTGCCACCAGCAGAGGCCCAGATACGCAGTATTTT. Protein sequence: CATSRGPDTQYF.

V usage is TRBV6-5 and J usage is TRBJ2-2, with D possibly matching TRBD2 (6 bases). Trimming took off 6 bases at V and 6 bases at J, with 14 bases between the two ends. The CDR3 contains 14 residues. Per the germline V gene, CDR1 is MNHEY and CDR2 is SVGAGI. CDR3 in DNA: TGTGCCAGCAGATCCCGGGGGTTCGCCGGGGAGCTGTTTTTT. Translating gives CASRSRGFAGELFF.